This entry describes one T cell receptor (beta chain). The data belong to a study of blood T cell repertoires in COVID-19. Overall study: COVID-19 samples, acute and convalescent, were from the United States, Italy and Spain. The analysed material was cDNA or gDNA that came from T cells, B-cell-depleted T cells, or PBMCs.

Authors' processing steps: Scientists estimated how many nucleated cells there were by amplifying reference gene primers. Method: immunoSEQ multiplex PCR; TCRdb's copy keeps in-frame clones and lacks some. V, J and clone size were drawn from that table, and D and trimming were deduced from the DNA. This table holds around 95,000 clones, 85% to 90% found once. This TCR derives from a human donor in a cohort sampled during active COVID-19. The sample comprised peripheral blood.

The CDR3 DNA reads as TGTGCCAGCACCCCTCTCTTGGCGGGAGGTTCCTACGAGCAGTACTTC. Translation: CASTPLLAGGSYEQYF. The chain combines TRBV7-8 with TRBJ2-7; TRBD2 aligns across 8 bases. Germline V gene sequence: CDR1 SGHVS, CDR2 FQNEAQ. V was pared by 7 bases and J by 1 base, with 12 bases of the junction left unmatched. This CDR3 contains 16 residues. Full variable domain (remainder filled in from reference TRBV7-8 and TRBJ2-7): GAGVSQSPRYKVAKRGQDVALRCDPISGHVSLFWYQQALGQGPEFLTYFQNEAQLDKSGLPSDRFFAERPEGSVSTLKIQRTQQEDSAVYLCASTPLLAGGSYEQYFGPGTRLTVT.